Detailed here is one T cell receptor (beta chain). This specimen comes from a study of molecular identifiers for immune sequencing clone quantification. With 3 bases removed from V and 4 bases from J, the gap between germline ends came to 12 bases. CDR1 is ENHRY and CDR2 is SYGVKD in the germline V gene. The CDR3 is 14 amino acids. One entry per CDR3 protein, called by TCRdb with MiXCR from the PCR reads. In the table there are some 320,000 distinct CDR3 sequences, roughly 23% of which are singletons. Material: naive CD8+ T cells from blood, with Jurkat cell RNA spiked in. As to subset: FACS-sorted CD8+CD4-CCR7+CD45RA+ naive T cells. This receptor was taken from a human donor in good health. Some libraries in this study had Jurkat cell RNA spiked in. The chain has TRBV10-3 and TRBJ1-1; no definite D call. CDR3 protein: CAISDPGAGTEAFF. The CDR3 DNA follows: TGTGCCATCAGTGATCCGGGAGCAGGCACTGAAGCTTTCTTT.